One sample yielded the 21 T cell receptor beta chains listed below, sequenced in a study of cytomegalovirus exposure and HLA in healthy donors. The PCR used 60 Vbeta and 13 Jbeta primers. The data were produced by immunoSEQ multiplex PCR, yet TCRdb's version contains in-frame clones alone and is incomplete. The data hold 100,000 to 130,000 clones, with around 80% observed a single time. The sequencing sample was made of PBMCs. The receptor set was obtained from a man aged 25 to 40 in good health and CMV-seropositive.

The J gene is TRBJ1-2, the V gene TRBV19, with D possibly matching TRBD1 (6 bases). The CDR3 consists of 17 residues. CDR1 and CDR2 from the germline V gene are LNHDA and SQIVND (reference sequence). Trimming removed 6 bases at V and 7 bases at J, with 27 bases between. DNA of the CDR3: TGTGCCAGTAGCCAAACAGGGATACCAGGGCGCTATGGTGGCTACACCTTC. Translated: CASSQTGIPGRYGGYTF.

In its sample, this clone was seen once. The CDR3 DNA follows: TGTGCCAGCAGCTTAGGACGGAGGGGATATGGGGAGACCCAGTACTTC. The encoded protein is CASSLGRRGYGETQYF. The gene calls are TRBV5-8 and TRBJ2-5; perhaps TRBD2 as D (6 bases). Germline CDR1 reads SGHTS; CDR2 reads YDEGEE. The CDR3 runs 16 residues. V lost 2 bases and J 5 bases, leaving 19 bases between the germline ends.

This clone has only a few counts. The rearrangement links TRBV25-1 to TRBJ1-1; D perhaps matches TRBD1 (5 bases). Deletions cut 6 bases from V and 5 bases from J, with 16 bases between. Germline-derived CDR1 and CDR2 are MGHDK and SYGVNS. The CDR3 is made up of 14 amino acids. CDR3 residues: CASSPSRRGTEAFF. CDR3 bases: TGTGCCAGCAGCCCCTCCAGGCGGGGGACTGAAGCTTTCTTT. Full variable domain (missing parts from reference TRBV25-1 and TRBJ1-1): EADIYQTPRYLVIGTGKKITLECSQTMGHDKMYWYQQDPGMELHLIHYSYGVNSTEKGDLSSESTVSRIRTEHFPLTLESARPSHTSQYLCASSPSRRGTEAFFGQGTRLTVV.

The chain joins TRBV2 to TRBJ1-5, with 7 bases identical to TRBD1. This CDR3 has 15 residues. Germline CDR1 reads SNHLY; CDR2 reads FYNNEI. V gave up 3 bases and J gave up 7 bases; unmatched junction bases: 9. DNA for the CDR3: TGTGCCAGCAGTGACGAGGGGGCAGGGCGGCAGCCCCAGCATTTT. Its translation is CASSDEGAGRQPQHF.

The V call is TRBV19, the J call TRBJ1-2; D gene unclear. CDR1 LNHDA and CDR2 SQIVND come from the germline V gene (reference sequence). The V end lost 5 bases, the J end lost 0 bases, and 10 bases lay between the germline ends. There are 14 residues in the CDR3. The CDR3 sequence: CASSETGANYGYTF. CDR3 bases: TGTGCCAGTAGTGAGACGGGAGCTAACTATGGCTACACCTTC.

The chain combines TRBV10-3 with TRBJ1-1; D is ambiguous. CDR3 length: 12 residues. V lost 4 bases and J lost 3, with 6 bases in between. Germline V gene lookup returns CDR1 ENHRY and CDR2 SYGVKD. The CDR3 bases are TGTGCCATCAGTGGCGGGTACACTGAAGCTTTCTTT. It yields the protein CAISGGYTEAFF.

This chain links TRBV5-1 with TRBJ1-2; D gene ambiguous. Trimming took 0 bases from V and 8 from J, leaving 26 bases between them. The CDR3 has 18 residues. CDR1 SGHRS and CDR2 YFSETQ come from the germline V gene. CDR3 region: CASSLAISQGKVSGGYTF. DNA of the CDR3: TGCGCCAGCAGCTTGGCCATTTCGCAAGGGAAGGTTTCGGGAGGCTACACCTTC.

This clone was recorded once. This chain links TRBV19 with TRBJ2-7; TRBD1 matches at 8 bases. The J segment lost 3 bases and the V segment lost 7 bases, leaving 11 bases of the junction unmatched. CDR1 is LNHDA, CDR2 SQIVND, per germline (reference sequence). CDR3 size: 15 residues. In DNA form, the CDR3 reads TGTGCCAGTACTCACCGGGGACAGGCCGGCTACGAGCAGTACTTC. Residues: CASTHRGQAGYEQYF.

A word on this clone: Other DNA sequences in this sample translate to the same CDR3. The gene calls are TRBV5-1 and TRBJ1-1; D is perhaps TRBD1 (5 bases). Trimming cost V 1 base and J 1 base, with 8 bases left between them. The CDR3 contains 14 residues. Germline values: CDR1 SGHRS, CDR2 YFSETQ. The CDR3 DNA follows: TGCGCCAGCAGCTTGAGCGGGGGGAACACTGAAGCTTTCTTT. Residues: CASSLSGGNTEAFF.

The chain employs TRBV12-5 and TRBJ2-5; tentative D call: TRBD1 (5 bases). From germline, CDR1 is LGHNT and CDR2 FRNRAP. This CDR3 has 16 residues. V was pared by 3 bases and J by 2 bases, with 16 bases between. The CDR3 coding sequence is TGTGCTAGTGGTTTTGGGGCTTCGGGCACTCAAGAGACCCAGTACTTC. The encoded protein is CASGFGASGTQETQYF.

The CDR3 DNA follows: TGTGCCAGCTCTGTCAATGAGCAGTTCTTC. Its protein product is CASSVNEQFF. J is TRBJ2-1 and V is TRBV2; D remains ambiguous. Germline V gives CDR1 SNHLY, CDR2 FYNNEI. The ends were cut back, 8 bases at V and 6 bases at J, with 5 bases in the middle. The CDR3 spans 10 residues.

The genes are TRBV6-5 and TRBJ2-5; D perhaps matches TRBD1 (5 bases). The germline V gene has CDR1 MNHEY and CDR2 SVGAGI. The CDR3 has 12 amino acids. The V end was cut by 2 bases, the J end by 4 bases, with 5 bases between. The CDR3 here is CASSYTGETQYF. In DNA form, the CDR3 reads TGTGCCAGCAGTTACACAGGAGAGACCCAGTACTTC.

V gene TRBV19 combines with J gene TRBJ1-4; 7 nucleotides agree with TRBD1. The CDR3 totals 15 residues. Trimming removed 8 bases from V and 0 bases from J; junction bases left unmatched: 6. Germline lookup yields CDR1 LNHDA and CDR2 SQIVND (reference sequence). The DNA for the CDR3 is TGTGCCAGTCGGATGGACAGGACAACTAATGAAAAACTGTTTTTT. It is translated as CASRMDRTTNEKLFF.

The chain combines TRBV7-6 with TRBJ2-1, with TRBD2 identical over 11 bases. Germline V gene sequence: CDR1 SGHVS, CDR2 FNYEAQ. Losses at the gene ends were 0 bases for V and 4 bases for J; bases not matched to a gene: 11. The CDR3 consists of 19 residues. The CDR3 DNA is TGTGCCAGCAGCTTAGCCCCTTTACTAGCGGGGGACCTTTACAATGAGCAGTTCTTC. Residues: CASSLAPLLAGDLYNEQFF.

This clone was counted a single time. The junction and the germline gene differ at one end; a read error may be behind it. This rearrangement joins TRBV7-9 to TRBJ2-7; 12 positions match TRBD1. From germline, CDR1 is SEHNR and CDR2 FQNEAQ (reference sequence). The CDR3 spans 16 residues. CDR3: CSSSLYGTGGRNEQYF. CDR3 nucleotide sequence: TGTTCCAGCAGCTTATACGGGACAGGGGGCCGCAACGAGCAGTACTTC.

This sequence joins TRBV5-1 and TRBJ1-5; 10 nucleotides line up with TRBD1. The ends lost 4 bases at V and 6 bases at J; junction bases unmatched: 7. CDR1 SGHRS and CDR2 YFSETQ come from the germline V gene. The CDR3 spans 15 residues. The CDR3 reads CASSPGQGRSQPQHF. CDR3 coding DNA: TGCGCCAGCAGCCCGGGACAGGGGCGAAGTCAGCCCCAGCATTTT.

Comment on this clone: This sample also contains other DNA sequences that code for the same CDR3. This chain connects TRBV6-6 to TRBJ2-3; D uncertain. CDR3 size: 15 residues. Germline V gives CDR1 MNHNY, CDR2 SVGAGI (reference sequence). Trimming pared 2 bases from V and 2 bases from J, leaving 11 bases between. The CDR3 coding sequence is TGTGCCAGCAGTTACGGCGGTCAGAACACAGATACGCAGTATTTT. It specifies CASSYGGQNTDTQYF.

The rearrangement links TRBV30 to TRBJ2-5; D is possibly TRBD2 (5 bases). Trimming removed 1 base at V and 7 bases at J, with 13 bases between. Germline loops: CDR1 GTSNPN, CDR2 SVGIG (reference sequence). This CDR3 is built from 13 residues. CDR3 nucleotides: TGTGCCTGGAGTGGCCTAGCCCCCGGGACCCAGTACTTC. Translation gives CAWSGLAPGTQYF.

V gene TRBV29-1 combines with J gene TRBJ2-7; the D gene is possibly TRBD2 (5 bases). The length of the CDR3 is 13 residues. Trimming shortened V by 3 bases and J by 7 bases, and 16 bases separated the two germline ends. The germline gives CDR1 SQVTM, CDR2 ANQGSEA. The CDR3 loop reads CSVDPGRPGEQYF. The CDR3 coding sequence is TGCAGCGTTGATCCTGGCAGGCCGGGGGAGCAGTACTTC.

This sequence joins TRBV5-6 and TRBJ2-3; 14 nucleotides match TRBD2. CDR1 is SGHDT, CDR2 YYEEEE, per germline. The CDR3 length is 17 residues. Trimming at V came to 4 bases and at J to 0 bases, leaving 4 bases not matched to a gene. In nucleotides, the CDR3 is TGTGCCAGCAGCAAGACTAGCGGGGGGGCCAGCACAGATACGCAGTATTTT. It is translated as CASSKTSGGASTDTQYF.

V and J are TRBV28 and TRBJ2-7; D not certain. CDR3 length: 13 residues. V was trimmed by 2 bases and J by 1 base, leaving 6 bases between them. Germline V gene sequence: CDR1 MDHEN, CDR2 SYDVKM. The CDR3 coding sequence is TGTGCCAGCAGTTTACCAGAATCCTACGAGCAGTACTTC. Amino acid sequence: CASSLPESYEQYF.